The 32 T cell receptor beta chains reported below all come from one sample, sequenced in a study of blood T cell repertoires in COVID-19. TCRdb keeps only in-frame clones here, not all; method: immunoSEQ multiplex PCR. The sample records more than 110,000 clones, 60% to 80% being singletons. The sequencing input was PBMCs or T cells enriched from blood (not recorded which). Receptors were obtained from a woman aged 45-65 years who had recovered from COVID-19.

The rearrangement links TRBV2 to TRBJ2-1; TRBD1 aligns across 8 bases. The CDR3 extends over 13 amino acids. In germline, CDR1 is SNHLY, CDR2 FYNNEI. V trimming: 6 bases; J trimming: 9 bases; junction bases outside the gene matches: 7. The CDR3 sequence is CASSQTGGSEQFF. CDR3 nucleotide sequence: TGTGCCAGCAGCCAAACAGGGGGGAGTGAGCAGTTCTTC.

This chain links TRBV7-9 with TRBJ2-7; D might be TRBD1 (6 bases). The CDR3 is 12 residues long. Germline V gene lookup returns CDR1 SEHNR and CDR2 FQNEAQ (reference sequence). Trimming removed 5 bases at V and 5 bases at J, with 10 bases between. DNA for the CDR3: TGTGCCAGCAGCCCCGACAGGCACGAGCAGTACTTC. Translating gives CASSPDRHEQYF.

This chain uses TRBV24-1 with TRBJ1-2, with D unclear. Germline V gene sequence: CDR1 KGHDR, CDR2 SFDVKD. The CDR3 runs 12 residues. V gave up 6 bases and J gave up 4 bases, with 8 bases separating them. CDR3 sequence reads: CATSQEFYGYTF. In DNA, the CDR3 is TGTGCCACCAGTCAGGAATTCTATGGCTACACCTTC.

This clone was seen just once. The J gene is TRBJ1-2, the V gene TRBV10-3; D is unresolved. CDR3 length equals 12 residues. CDR1 is ENHRY and CDR2 is SYGVKD in the germline V gene. Deletions cut 7 bases from V and 1 base from J, with 7 bases between. CDR3 protein: CAIMASNYGYTF. In DNA form, the CDR3 reads TGTGCCATCATGGCAAGTAACTATGGCTACACCTTC.

V usage is TRBV21-1 and J usage is TRBJ2-7; the DNA was not used to check the table's D call, TRBD1. TRBV21-1 is a documented pseudogene. There are 16 residues in the CDR3. DNA for the CDR3: TGTGCCAGCAGCAAAGACTCCGGGACAGGGGAGTACGAGCAGTACTTC. It specifies CASSKDSGTGEYEQYF.

The chain couples TRBV9 to TRBJ2-2; D might be TRBD1 (5 bases). This CDR3 region has 16 residues. Trimming took 3 bases from V and 4 from J, leaving 16 bases between them. Germline V gene sequence: CDR1 SGDLS, CDR2 YYNGEE. CDR3 DNA sequence: TGTGCCAGCAGCGGTTCAGCAGGGATGAGCACCGGGGAGCTGTTTTTT. As protein: CASSGSAGMSTGELFF.

This clone was seen a handful of times. The chain links TRBV2 to TRBJ1-5; tentative D call: TRBD1 (5 bases). Trimming stripped 6 bases from V and 4 bases from J, with 7 bases between. The CDR3 contains 12 residues. Germline CDR1 SNHLY, CDR2 FYNNEI. The CDR3 here is CASRDKNQPQHF. In DNA, the CDR3 is TGTGCCAGCAGGGACAAAAATCAGCCCCAGCATTTT.

The genes are TRBV6-5 and TRBJ2-1, with TRBD1 identical over 8 bases. Trimming took 5 bases from V and 2 from J; bases not matched to a gene: 2. This CDR3 has 14 residues. Germline values: CDR1 MNHEY, CDR2 SVGAGI. In DNA, the CDR3 is TGTGCCAGCAGTCCCAGGGGGCCCTACAATGAGCAGTTCTTC. Protein: CASSPRGPYNEQFF.

This clone was picked up a small number of times. Other DNA sequences of this sample code for an identical CDR3. The chain links TRBV28 to TRBJ1-1; tentatively, D is TRBD1 (5 bases). The CDR3 spans 14 residues. Trimming took off 5 bases at V and 1 base at J, with 11 bases between the two ends. The V gene's germline CDR1 is MDHEN and CDR2 SYDVKM. CDR3 sequence: CASSGGGRNTEAFF. DNA of the CDR3: TGTGCCAGCAGTGGGGGGGGACGGAACACTGAAGCTTTCTTT.

In nucleotides, the CDR3 is TGTGCCTGGAGTGTAGTCGGGGGAGGAGATACGCAGTATTTT. Its translation is CAWSVVGGGDTQYF. The chain combines TRBV30 with TRBJ2-3, with a possible D match to TRBD2 (6 bases). CDR3 size: 14 residues. The germline V gene has CDR1 GTSNPN and CDR2 SVGIG (reference sequence). Trimming shortened V by 0 bases and J by 5 bases, and 12 bases separated the two germline ends.

The V call is TRBV6-5, the J call TRBJ2-1; D not certain. The CDR3 runs 11 residues. V gave up 7 bases and J gave up 10 bases, with 11 bases separating them. Germline V gene data show CDR1 as MNHEY and CDR2 as SVGAGI. The CDR3 is CASMMVEEQFF. Written as DNA, the CDR3 is TGTGCCAGCATGATGGTAGAAGAGCAGTTCTTC.

The chain recombines TRBV5-5 with TRBJ1-4; the D is unclear. Trimming removed 4 bases from V and 3 bases from J, with 10 bases in between. The germline V gene has CDR1 SGHKS and CDR2 YYEKEE (reference sequence). This CDR3 is built from 14 residues. CDR3: CASSPVPPNEKLFF. The CDR3 DNA sequence: TGTGCCAGCAGCCCGGTCCCGCCTAATGAAAAACTGTTTTTT. The variable domain in full, completed from reference TRBV5-5 and TRBJ1-4, reads DAGVTQSPTHLIKTRGQQVTLRCSPISGHKSVSWYQQVLGQGPQFIFQYYEKEERGRGNFPDRFSARQFPNYSSELNVNALLLGDSALYLCASSPVPPNEKLFFGSGTQLSVL.

The J gene is TRBJ2-5, the V gene TRBV28; no clear D gene. Germline V gene data show CDR1 as MDHEN and CDR2 as SYDVKM. Trimming took off 6 bases at V and 7 bases at J, with 6 bases between the two ends. CDR3 length: 10 residues. Here the CDR3 DNA reads TGTGCCAGCAGCCGACTGACCCAGTACTTC. This gives the protein CASSRLTQYF.

The CDR3 loop reads CASSPPVRASYNEQFF. The CDR3 nucleotides read TGTGCCAGCTCACCACCGGTGAGGGCCTCCTACAATGAGCAGTTCTTC. The genes are TRBV18 and TRBJ2-1; D may be TRBD2 (5 bases). Germline assignment: CDR1 KGHSH and CDR2 LQKENI. The CDR3 length is 16 residues. V dropped 0 bases and J dropped 0 bases, with 9 bases sitting between them.

This chain connects TRBV5-1 to TRBJ1-1; 10 nucleotides agree with TRBD1. Germline V gene sequence: CDR1 SGHRS, CDR2 YFSETQ. The CDR3 is made up of 15 amino acids. V lost 1 base, J lost 2 bases, and 2 bases stayed unmatched. The CDR3 nucleotides read TGCGCCAGCAGCTTGAGGACAGGGGGAAACACTGAAGCTTTCTTT. Its translation is CASSLRTGGNTEAFF.

This clone is a singleton in its sample. V usage is TRBV7-2 and J usage is TRBJ2-1; TRBD2 matches at 9 bases. Germline V gives CDR1 SGHTA, CDR2 FQGNSA. Trimming took 4 bases from V and 8 from J; bases not matched to a gene: 12. The CDR3 length is 16 residues. The CDR3 nucleotides read TGTGCCAGCAGCTCAGGGGGGCTAGCGGGAACGGATGAGCAGTTCTTC. Amino acid sequence: CASSSGGLAGTDEQFF.

This chain connects TRBV5-6 to TRBJ2-5; tentatively, D is TRBD1 (6 bases). V was trimmed by 1 base and J by 5 bases, leaving 12 bases between them. CDR1 and CDR2 from the germline V gene are SGHDT and YYEEEE. The CDR3 contains 14 residues. CDR3 DNA: TGTGCCAGCAGCTTGTACAGGGAGATGGAGACCCAGTACTTC. It encodes CASSLYREMETQYF.

This clone occurred a few times. The rearrangement joins TRBV19 to TRBJ2-5; 11 positions match TRBD2. CDR1 is LNHDA and CDR2 is SQIVND in the germline V gene (reference sequence). The length of the CDR3 is 15 residues. Losses at the gene ends were 5 bases for V and 4 bases for J; bases not matched to a gene: 6. The CDR3, as DNA: TGTGCCAGTAGTTCCCCTAGCGGGGGGTCAGAGACCCAGTACTTC. Residues: CASSSPSGGSETQYF.

The V gene is TRBV6-5, the J gene TRBJ1-6; maybe TRBD1 (6 bases). CDR1 is MNHEY and CDR2 is SVGAGI in the germline V gene. This CDR3 has 15 residues. Trimming stripped 0 bases from V and 5 bases from J, with 8 bases between. This chain's CDR3 is CASSYSGADNSPLHF. The CDR3 region has the DNA TGTGCCAGCAGTTACTCGGGGGCGGATAATTCACCCCTCCACTTT.

V and J are TRBV7-9 and TRBJ1-2; D unclear. The germline V gene encodes CDR1 SEHNR and CDR2 FQNEAQ (reference sequence). Deletions cut 3 bases from V and 6 bases from J, with 14 bases between. This CDR3 comprises 14 residues. In DNA, the CDR3 is TGTGCCAGCAGCTTCGCTTCATCACGAGATGGCTACACCTTC. Amino acids: CASSFASSRDGYTF.

This clone was observed once. This sequence joins TRBV5-4 and TRBJ2-1, with D possibly matching TRBD2 (7 bases). The CDR3 length is 14 residues. Germline CDR1 is SGHNT and CDR2 is YYREEE (reference sequence). V was clipped by 5 bases and J by 7 bases, with 16 bases between them. CDR3 loop: CASRKGGAGNEQFF. The CDR3 DNA reads as TGTGCCAGCAGGAAAGGGGGGGCCGGGAATGAGCAGTTCTTC.

The chain recombines TRBV11-3 with TRBJ2-3, with 7 bases matching TRBD2. The CDR3 is made up of 14 amino acids. With V trimmed by 4 bases and J by 1 base, 2 bases remained unmatched. The germline V gene encodes CDR1 SGHNT and CDR2 YENEEA. DNA of the CDR3: TGTGCCAGCAGCTCTACTAGCGGCACAGATACGCAGTATTTT. Encoded protein: CASSSTSGTDTQYF.

The V call is TRBV4-2, the J call TRBJ2-7, with 10 bases aligning to TRBD1. J lost 3 bases, V lost 7 bases, and 9 bases had no gene match. The CDR3 has 15 residues. The germline gives CDR1 LGHNA, CDR2 YNFKEQ. As DNA, the CDR3 is TGTGCCAGCAAATTCCCGGGGACAGGGGTCTACGAGCAGTACTTC. Translation: CASKFPGTGVYEQYF.

The chain couples TRBV7-9 to TRBJ1-1; no clear D gene. The CDR3 runs 12 residues. Trimming took 3 bases from V and 4 from J, leaving 6 bases between them. Germline V gives CDR1 SEHNR, CDR2 FQNEAQ (reference sequence). The CDR3 nucleotides are TGTGCCAGCAGCTTCGGTTTCACTGAAGCTTTCTTT. Encoded protein: CASSFGFTEAFF.

This rearrangement joins TRBV2 to TRBJ2-5; 8 bases are shared with TRBD2. The CDR3 is 17 amino acids. Germline values: CDR1 SNHLY, CDR2 FYNNEI. Trimming cost V 8 bases and J 4 bases; bases outside gene matches: 18. CDR3 sequence (DNA): TGTGCCAGCGAGGGCAGGGCGGGGGGCTCCCCACCAGAGACCCAGTACTTC. Protein sequence: CASEGRAGGSPPETQYF.

This chain uses TRBV30 with TRBJ1-1, with D possibly matching TRBD1 (6 bases). The CDR3 is made up of 13 amino acids. Trimming cost V 3 bases and J 3 bases, with 11 bases left between them. In germline, CDR1 is GTSNPN, CDR2 SVGIG (reference sequence). The CDR3 reads CAWRPGGHTEAFF. The CDR3 region has the DNA TGTGCCTGGAGACCCGGGGGGCACACTGAAGCTTTCTTT.

This chain connects TRBV19 to TRBJ2-5, with 12 bases that match TRBD2. The junction had 3 bases not matched to a gene; V was cut back by 6 bases and J by 1 base. Germline V gene lookup returns CDR1 LNHDA and CDR2 SQIVND (reference sequence). The CDR3 spans 15 residues. The CDR3 coding sequence is TGTGCCAGTAGGCCGGGACTAGCGGGCCAAGAGACCCAGTACTTC. It translates to CASRPGLAGQETQYF.

The V call is TRBV12-3 or TRBV12-4, the J call TRBJ1-2; no clear D gene. Trimming removed 6 bases from V and 4 bases from J, with 12 bases in between. The CDR3 covers 13 residues. This CDR3 reads CASSLGDLYGYTF. CDR3 nucleotide sequence: TGTGCCAGCAGCCTTGGAGACCTCTATGGCTACACCTTC.

This clone showed up just a few times. The chain combines TRBV6-2 or TRBV6-3 with TRBJ2-3; 9 nucleotides align to TRBD1. This CDR3 has 15 residues. From germline, CDR1 is MNHEY and CDR2 SVGEGT. J gave up 6 bases and V 5 bases, and 9 bases lay outside the gene matches. CDR3 in amino acids: CASSPSGTGKDTQYF. For the CDR3, the DNA is TGTGCCAGCAGTCCCTCCGGGACAGGGAAGGATACGCAGTATTTT.

The V and J genes are TRBV7-9 and TRBJ2-5; no definite D call. The CDR3 sequence is 13 residues long. CDR1 and CDR2 (germline): SEHNR, FQNEAQ (reference sequence). V was shortened by 6 bases and J by 5 bases, with 13 bases between the two germline ends. The CDR3 here is CASSFYGSETQYF. CDR3 DNA: TGTGCCAGCAGTTTCTACGGGTCCGAGACCCAGTACTTC.

The J gene is TRBJ1-2, the V gene TRBV29-1, with 9 positions matching TRBD1. Germline V gene lookup returns CDR1 SQVTM and CDR2 ANQGSEA. V gave up 3 bases and J gave up 1 base; unmatched junction bases: 6. The CDR3 totals 15 residues. The CDR3 DNA is TGCAGCGTTGACTTGGACAGGGGTAGTAACTATGGCTACACCTTC. It is translated as CSVDLDRGSNYGYTF.

This sequence joins TRBV5-1 and TRBJ1-1; 7 bases line up with TRBD1. The V gene end was trimmed by 1 base and the J gene end by 1 base; junction bases not matched to a gene: 10. Germline V gene data show CDR1 as SGHRS and CDR2 as YFSETQ. The CDR3 runs 17 residues. The CDR3 nucleotides are TGCGCCAGCAGCTTGAAGAGCGCCGGGACAGAGAACACTGAAGCTTTCTTT. Translating gives CASSLKSAGTENTEAFF.